This T cell receptor beta chain was sequenced during a study of blood T cell repertoires in COVID-19. Study-wide background: Acute-phase and convalescent COVID-19 samples originated in the United States, Italy and Spain. Sources were T cells, B-cell-depleted T cells, or PBMCs; the material itself was cDNA or gDNA.

Data came from immunoSEQ multiplex PCR; TCRdb stores just in-frame clones and leaves some out. The data hold 200,000 or so clones, with 90% observed a single time. V shed 0 bases and J shed 1 base, with 6 bases lying between them. This CDR3 region has 14 residues. CDR1 and CDR2 (germline): LGHNA, YNFKEQ. The V gene is TRBV4-2, the J gene TRBJ1-2; no definite D call. The source is a man aged 25-40 years with COVID-19, enrolled during active disease. The sequenced sample consisted of peripheral blood. Written as DNA, the CDR3 is TGTGCCAGCAGCCAAGAGTTCCGTAACTATGGCTACACCTTC. This codes for CASSQEFRNYGYTF.